The clone carrying this TCR beta chain was seen only a few times. CDR1 is SNHLY and CDR2 is FYNNEI in the germline V gene. The V gene lost 7 bases and the J gene lost 6 bases, with 18 bases spanning the gap. The CDR3 consists of 14 residues. Primed by a sample-barcoded 5' primer and a J-beta primer mix, a second PCR proceeded for about 6 to 11 cycles. MiXCR, applied by TCRdb to the 5' RACE reads, yields one record per CDR3 protein. Of roughly 640,000 distinct CDR3 sequences detected, under 30% appear once; the ten largest clones hold around a sixth. This entry belongs to a study of blood T cells in healthy people across ages.

The TCR comes from a woman over 75 in good health. J is TRBJ2-5 and V is TRBV2, with D perhaps TRBD2 (5 bases). The sample comprised blood. CDR3 bases: TGTGCCAGCATACGGGGTGTGGAGATAAAGACCCAGTACTTC. Its protein is CASIRGVEIKTQYF. The variable domain in full, with the rest retrieved from reference TRBV2 and TRBJ2-5, is EPEVTQTPSHQVTQMGQEVILRCVPISNHLYFYWYRQILGQKVEFLVSFYNNEISEKSEIFDDQFSVERPDGSNFTLKIRSTKLEDSAMYFCASIRGVEIKTQYFGPGTRLLVL.